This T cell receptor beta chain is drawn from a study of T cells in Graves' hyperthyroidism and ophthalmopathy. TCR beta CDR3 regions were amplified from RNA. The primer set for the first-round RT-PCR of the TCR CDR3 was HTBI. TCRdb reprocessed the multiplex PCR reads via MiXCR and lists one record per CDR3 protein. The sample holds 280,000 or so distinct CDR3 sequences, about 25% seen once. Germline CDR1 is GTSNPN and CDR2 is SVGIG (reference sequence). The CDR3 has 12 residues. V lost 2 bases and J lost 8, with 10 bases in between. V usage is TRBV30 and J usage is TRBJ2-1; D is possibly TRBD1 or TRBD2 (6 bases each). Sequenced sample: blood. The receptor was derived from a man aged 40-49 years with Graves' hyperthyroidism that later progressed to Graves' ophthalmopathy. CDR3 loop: CAWSRGRHEQFF. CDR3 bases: TGTGCCTGGAGTCGGGGGCGGCATGAGCAGTTCTTC.